This TCR beta chain is from a study of blood T cell repertoires in COVID-19 (dated by TCRdb to 2020 to 2021). Turning to the overall study: The collaborator samples originated in the United States, Italy and Spain and spanned the acute and convalescent phases of COVID-19. Sample metadata almost always included a de-identified subject ID, COVID-19 status, age in years and sex. Where HLA class I and class II types were available, the types were taken from metadata supplied by the sample provider, not from assay-based typing. The material from the prospective study consisted of cDNA or gDNA derived from T cells, B-cell-depleted T cells, or PBMCs. The repertoires were released in a freely available public database intended as a resource for research on the immune response to SARS-CoV-2. Subjects who had been exposed to COVID-19, were actively infected with it, or had recovered from it provided the deeply sampled blood TCRbeta repertoires that made up the dataset. The samples were drawn from the first 160 participants of the ongoing ImmuneRACE study and from some 1,300 subjects provided by 6 global collaborators.

Regarding this clone: Its antigen target is currently unknown. Per-nucleotide qualities are absent, and no much larger clonotype sits a single base away.

The germline V gene (reference sequence) provides CDR1 MNHEY and CDR2 SMNVEV. Inclusive of the bounding cysteine and phenylalanine, the CDR3 is 15 residues long. Only CDR3 DNA remains: 45 bases, in frame from the first base. Ends trimmed: V by 5 bases, J by 7 bases; bases unmatched to a gene: 12. TCRbeta CDR3 regions were amplified from genomic DNA using the immunoSEQ Assay, a bias-controlled multiplex PCR. In the authors' own workflow: The number of nucleated cells in each sample was estimated from the amplification of reference gene primers within the assay. To quantify the absolute abundance of each unique TCRbeta CDR3 rearrangement, sequence reads were collapsed and filtered. Productive Simpson clonality was computed per sample as the square root of Simpson's diversity index over productive rearrangements. TCRdb re-hosts the immuneACCESS table, in-frame sequences only. Its copies lack some clones; in the studies checked, an unresolved V gene accounts for under half of them, and the cause for the rest is not known. The V and J calls and the clone size are those of that table, but D and trimming were determined from the DNA. This sample is represented by about 83,000 clones; 75% to 90% of them were singletons. The top ten clones comprise less than 3.5% of the sample.

The research as a whole found: How much clinical and demographic metadata was included differed by source and by participant, and the metadata was provided uncurated.

Collaborating institutions collected whole blood in K2EDTA tubes following their own protocols. For TCRbeta analysis, collaborator samples were shipped as frozen whole blood, as isolated PBMCs, or as DNA extracted from either sample type. The TCR was taken from a woman aged 45-65 years with active or convalescent COVID-19. The sequenced material came from peripheral blood. The sequence is built from TRBV27 and TRBJ2-7; TRBD2 matches 9 bases in the middle. Read as DNA, the sequence is TGTGCCAGCAGTACCCGACTAGCGGCGAGGGGGGAGCAGTACTTC. This encodes CASSTRLAARGEQYF.